The rows below give T cell receptor beta chains drawn from one sample of a study of shared clonotypes between healthy human individuals. Here immunoSEQ multiplex PCR was the method, and the copy in TCRdb shows in-frame clones only, minus some. Of roughly 500,000 clones detected, approximately 94% appear once; the ten largest clones hold 0.064%. The sequenced sample was naive CD4+ T cells sorted from blood. The source of these receptors is a young woman in good health. Both conserved end residues are part of each CDR3.

j_gene: TRBJ2-2; v_gene: TRBV4-1; CDR3aa: CASSQDSGTSRPNTGELFF
j_gene: TRBJ1-4; v_gene: TRBV5-4; CDR3aa: CASSQRGGEDEKLFF
j_gene: TRBJ2-2; v_gene: TRBV6-5; CDR3aa: CASSYVSAANTGELFF
j_gene: TRBJ1-1; v_gene: TRBV25-1; CDR3aa: CASSEYRVPNTEAFF
j_gene: TRBJ1-4; v_gene: TRBV28; CDR3aa: CASSLGTRNNEKLFF
j_gene: TRBJ1-2; v_gene: TRBV18; CDR3aa: CASSPLEGQNYGYTF
j_gene: TRBJ2-7; v_gene: TRBV7-9; CDR3aa: CASSLGGEDEQYF
j_gene: TRBJ1-4; v_gene: TRBV6-1; CDR3aa: CASREADYEKLFF
j_gene: TRBJ2-4; v_gene: TRBV18; CDR3aa: CASSTSRTLELAKNIQYF
j_gene: TRBJ2-3; v_gene: TRBV19; CDR3aa: CASGTGDTSTDTQYF
j_gene: TRBJ2-7; v_gene: TRBV5-1; CDR3aa: CASSPSGGRYEQYF
j_gene: TRBJ2-1; v_gene: TRBV19; CDR3aa: CASKWGRAENEQFF
j_gene: TRBJ2-7; v_gene: TRBV12-2; CDR3aa: CASPTLPRLWFEVSYEQYF